The present entry profiles one T cell receptor (beta chain) with its context. Between the trimmed V and J ends, which lost 7 bases and 1 base, there was a span of 12 bases. Per germline, CDR1 LNHDA and CDR2 SQIVND (reference sequence). The CDR3 spans 14 residues. This entry is derived from a study of blood T cell repertoires in COVID-19. Study background: Donors in the United States, Italy and Spain gave samples during acute or convalescent COVID-19. Sample material is recorded as cDNA or gDNA derived from T cells, B-cell-depleted T cells, or PBMCs.

Study processing details: Amplification from reference gene primers served as the basis for estimated nucleated cell counts. Sequencing was performed with immunoSEQ multiplex PCR; in TCRdb, only in-frame clones are kept and a portion is missing. V, J and clone size derive from that table, while D and trimming were established from the DNA sequence. The table includes over 200,000 clones, 88% detected once. This rearrangement joins TRBV19 to TRBJ2-3; a weak D match, TRBD2 (6 bases). Sequenced sample: peripheral blood. The TCR comes from a woman aged 55-70 years with acute or convalescent COVID-19. The CDR3 DNA sequence: TGTGCCAGTACGACCGGGAGAGGCACAGATACGCAGTATTTT. It is translated as CASTTGRGTDTQYF.